This T cell receptor (beta chain) was retrieved from a study of CD8 T cells in ankylosing spondylitis. Making use of molecular barcodes, quantitative 5'-RACE generated TCR beta libraries. TCRdb passed the 5' RACE reads through MiXCR, listing each CDR3 protein once. The data show about 220,000 distinct CDR3 sequences, with around 24% seen just once and around 6.3% held by the top ten. CDR3 size: 12 residues. Germline lookup yields CDR1 ENHRY and CDR2 SYGVKD. V lost 6 bases to trimming and J lost 8 bases; unmatched junction nucleotides: 2. The source is a male donor with ankylosing spondylitis or in good health (not recorded which). The genes are TRBV10-3 and TRBJ2-4, with TRBD1 identical over 9 bases. The specimen sequenced was blood, either unsorted or a sorted T cell fraction (not recorded which). The CDR3 loop reads CAIRGQGDIQYF. The DNA for the CDR3 is TGTGCCATCAGGGGACAGGGTGACATTCAGTACTTC.